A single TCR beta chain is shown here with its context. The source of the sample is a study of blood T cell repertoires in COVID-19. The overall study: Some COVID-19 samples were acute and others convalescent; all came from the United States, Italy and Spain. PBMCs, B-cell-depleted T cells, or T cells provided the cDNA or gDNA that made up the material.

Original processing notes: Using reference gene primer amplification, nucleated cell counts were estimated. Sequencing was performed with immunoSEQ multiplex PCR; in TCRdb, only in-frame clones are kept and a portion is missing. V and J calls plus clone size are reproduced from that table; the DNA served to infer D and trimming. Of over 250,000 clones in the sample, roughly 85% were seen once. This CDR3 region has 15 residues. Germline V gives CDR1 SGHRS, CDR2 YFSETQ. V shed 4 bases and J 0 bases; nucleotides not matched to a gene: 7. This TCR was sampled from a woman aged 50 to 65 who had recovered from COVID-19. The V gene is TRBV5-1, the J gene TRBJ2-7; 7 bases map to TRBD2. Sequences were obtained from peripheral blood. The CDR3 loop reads CASSNGTTSSYEQYF. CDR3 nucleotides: TGCGCCAGCAGCAACGGGACTACCAGCTCCTACGAGCAGTACTTC.